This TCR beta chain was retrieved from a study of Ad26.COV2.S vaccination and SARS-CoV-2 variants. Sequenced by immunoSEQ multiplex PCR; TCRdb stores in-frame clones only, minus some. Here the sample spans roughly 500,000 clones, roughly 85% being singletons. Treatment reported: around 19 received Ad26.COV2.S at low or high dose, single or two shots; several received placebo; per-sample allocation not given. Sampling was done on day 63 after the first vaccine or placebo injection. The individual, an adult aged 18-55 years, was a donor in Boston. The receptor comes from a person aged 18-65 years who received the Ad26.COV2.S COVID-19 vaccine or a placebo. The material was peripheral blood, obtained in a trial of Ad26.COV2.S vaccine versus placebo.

This CDR3 reads CASRGAWSSVIDEQYF. The CDR3 DNA is TGCGCCAGCAGGGGGGCTTGGAGTAGCGTAATCGACGAGCAGTACTTC. The V and J genes are TRBV5-1 and TRBJ2-7, with a weak D call TRBD1 (6 bases). The V and J ends lost 5 bases and 5 bases respectively, with 23 bases between them. Looked up from germline, CDR1 is SGHRS and CDR2 is YFSETQ. The CDR3 covers 16 residues.